This T cell receptor beta chain is from a study of shared clonotypes between healthy human individuals. Here immunoSEQ multiplex PCR was the method, and the copy in TCRdb shows in-frame clones only, minus some. The sample includes 2 million to 2.5 million clones, over 85% of them seen just once. Germline V gene data show CDR1 as MDHEN and CDR2 as SYDVKM. V dropped 5 bases and J dropped 4; count of bases not matched to a gene: 5. The CDR3 runs to 15 residues. The sequenced sample was naive CD4+ T cells from PBMCs. Subset meaning: CD45RA+ positively selected. The TCR sequence derives from a man in his late teens or twenties in good health. Some clones in this sample may be carry-over from other donors' samples. This chain joins TRBV28 and TRBJ2-7, with 13 bases identical to TRBD2. CDR3 nucleotide sequence: TGTGCCAGCAGTATCGGACTAGCGGGAGCTTACGAGCAGTACTTC. This gives the protein CASSIGLAGAYEQYF.